Given below is one TCR beta chain in context. As yet, its antigen is unknown. This entry comes from a study of cytomegalovirus exposure and HLA in healthy donors. Overall study results and limits: Specificity for CMV antigens was confirmed in vitro for a few of the CMV-associated chains. Researchers counted 164 TCR beta chains as cytomegalovirus-associated.

Sequenced by immunoSEQ multiplex PCR; TCRdb stores in-frame clones only, minus some. The repertoire includes around 86,000 clones, roughly 92% of them detected once, and approximately 1.1% sits in the top ten. The sequenced sample was PBMCs. The TCR comes from a woman in her 30s in good health and CMV-seropositive.

This CDR3 reads CASSFYPGTSYEQYF. The CDR3 DNA sequence: TGTGCCAGCAGCTTCTACCCCGGGACTAGCTACGAGCAGTACTTC. The chain has TRBV7-9 and TRBJ2-7, with 8 bases that match TRBD2. J was trimmed by 3 bases and V by 3 bases; bases with no gene match: 7. Germline loops: CDR1 SEHNR, CDR2 FQNEAQ (reference sequence). The CDR3 sequence is 15 residues long.